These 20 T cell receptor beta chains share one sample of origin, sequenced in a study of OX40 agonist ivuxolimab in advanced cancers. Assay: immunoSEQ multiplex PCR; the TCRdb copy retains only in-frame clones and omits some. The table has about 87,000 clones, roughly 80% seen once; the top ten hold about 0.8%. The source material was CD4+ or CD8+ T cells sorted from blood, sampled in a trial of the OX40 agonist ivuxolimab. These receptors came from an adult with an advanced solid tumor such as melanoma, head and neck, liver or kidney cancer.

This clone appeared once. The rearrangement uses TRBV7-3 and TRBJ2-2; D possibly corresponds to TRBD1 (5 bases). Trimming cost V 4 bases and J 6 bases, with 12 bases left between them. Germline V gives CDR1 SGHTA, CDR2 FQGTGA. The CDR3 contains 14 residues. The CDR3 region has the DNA TGTGCCAGCAGCTCCCTGACAGACTCCGGGGAGCTGTTTTTT. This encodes CASSSLTDSGELFF. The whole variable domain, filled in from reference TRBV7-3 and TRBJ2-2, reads GAGVSQTPSNKVTEKGKYVELRCDPISGHTALYWYRQSLGQGPEFLIYFQGTGAADDSGLPNDRFFAVRPEGSVSTLKIQRTERGDSAVYLCASSSLTDSGELFFGEGSRLTVL.

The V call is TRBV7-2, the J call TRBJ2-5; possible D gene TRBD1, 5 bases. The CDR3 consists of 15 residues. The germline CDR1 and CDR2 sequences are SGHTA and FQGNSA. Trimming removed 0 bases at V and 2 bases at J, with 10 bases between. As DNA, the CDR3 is TGTGCCAGCAGCTTAGCACCAGGGTTGCAAGAGACCCAGTACTTC. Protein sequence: CASSLAPGLQETQYF. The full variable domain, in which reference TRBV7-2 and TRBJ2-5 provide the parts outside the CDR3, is GAGVSQSPSNKVTEKGKDVELRCDPISGHTALYWYRQSLGQGLEFLIYFQGNSAPDKSGLPSDRFSAERTGGSVSTLTIQRTQQEDSAVYLCASSLAPGLQETQYFGPGTRLLVL.

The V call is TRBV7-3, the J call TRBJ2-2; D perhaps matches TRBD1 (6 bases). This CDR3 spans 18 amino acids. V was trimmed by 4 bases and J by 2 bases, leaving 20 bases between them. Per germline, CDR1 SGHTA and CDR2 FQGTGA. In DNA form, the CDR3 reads TGTGCCAGCAGCTCCTCTCCAAGGACAGTAATTAACACCGGGGAGCTGTTTTTT. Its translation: CASSSSPRTVINTGELFF.

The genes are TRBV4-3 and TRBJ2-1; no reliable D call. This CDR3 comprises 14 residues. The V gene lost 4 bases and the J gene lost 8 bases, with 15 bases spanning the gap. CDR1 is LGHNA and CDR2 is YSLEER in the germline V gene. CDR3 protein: CASSPHPTGDEQFF. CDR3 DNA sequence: TGCGCCAGCAGCCCTCACCCCACTGGGGATGAGCAGTTCTTC.

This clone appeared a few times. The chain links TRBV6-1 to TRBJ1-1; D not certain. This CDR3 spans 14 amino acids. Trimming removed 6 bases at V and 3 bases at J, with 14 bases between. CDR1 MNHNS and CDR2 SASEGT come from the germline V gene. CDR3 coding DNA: TGTGCCAGCAGGCGGGAAGTGGGGTACACTGAAGCTTTCTTT. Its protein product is CASRREVGYTEAFF.

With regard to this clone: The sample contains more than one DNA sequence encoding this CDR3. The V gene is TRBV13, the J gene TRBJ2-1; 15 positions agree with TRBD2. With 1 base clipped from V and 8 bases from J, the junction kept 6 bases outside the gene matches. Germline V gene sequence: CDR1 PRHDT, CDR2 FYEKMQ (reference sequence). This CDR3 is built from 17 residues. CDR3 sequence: CASSLAGLAGGYDEQFF. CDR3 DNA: TGTGCCAGCAGCTTAGCTGGACTAGCGGGGGGGTACGATGAGCAGTTCTTC. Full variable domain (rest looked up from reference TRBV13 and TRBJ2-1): AAGVIQSPRHLIKEKRETATLKCYPIPRHDTVYWYQQGPGQDPQFLISFYEKMQSDKGSIPDRFSAQQFSDYHSELNMSSLELGDSALYFCASSLAGLAGGYDEQFFGPGTRLTVL.

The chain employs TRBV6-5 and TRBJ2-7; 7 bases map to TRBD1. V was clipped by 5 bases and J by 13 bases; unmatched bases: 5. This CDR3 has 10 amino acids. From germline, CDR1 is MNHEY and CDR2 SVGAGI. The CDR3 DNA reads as TGTGCCAGCAGTAGAGGGACAGTTTACTTC. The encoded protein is CASSRGTVYF.

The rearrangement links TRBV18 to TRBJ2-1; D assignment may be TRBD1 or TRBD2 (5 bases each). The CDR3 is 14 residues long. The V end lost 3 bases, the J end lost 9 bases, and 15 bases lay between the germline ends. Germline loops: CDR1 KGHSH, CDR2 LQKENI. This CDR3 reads CASSPPPGRTEQFF. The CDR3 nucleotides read TGTGCCAGCTCACCGCCACCGGGGCGTACTGAGCAGTTCTTC.

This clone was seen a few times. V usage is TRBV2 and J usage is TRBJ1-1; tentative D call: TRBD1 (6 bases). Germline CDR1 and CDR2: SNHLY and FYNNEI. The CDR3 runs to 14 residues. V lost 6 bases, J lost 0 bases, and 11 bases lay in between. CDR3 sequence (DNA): TGTGCCAGCAGGAGGACAGATGTGAACACTGAAGCTTTCTTT. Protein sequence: CASRRTDVNTEAFF. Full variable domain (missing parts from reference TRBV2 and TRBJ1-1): EPEVTQTPSHQVTQMGQEVILRCVPISNHLYFYWYRQILGQKVEFLVSFYNNEISEKSEIFDDQFSVERPDGSNFTLKIRSTKLEDSAMYFCASRRTDVNTEAFFGQGTRLTVV.

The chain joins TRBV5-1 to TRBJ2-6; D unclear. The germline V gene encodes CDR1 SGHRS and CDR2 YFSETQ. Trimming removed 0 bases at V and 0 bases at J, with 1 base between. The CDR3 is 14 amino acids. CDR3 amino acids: CASSLGSGANVLTF. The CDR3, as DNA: TGCGCCAGCAGCTTGGGCTCTGGGGCCAACGTCCTGACTTTC. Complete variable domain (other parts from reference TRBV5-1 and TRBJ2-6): KAGVTQTPRYLIKTRGQQVTLSCSPISGHRSVSWYQQTPGQGLQFLFEYFSETQRNKGNFPGRFSGRQFSNSRSEMNVSTLELGDSALYLCASSLGSGANVLTFGAGSRLTVL.

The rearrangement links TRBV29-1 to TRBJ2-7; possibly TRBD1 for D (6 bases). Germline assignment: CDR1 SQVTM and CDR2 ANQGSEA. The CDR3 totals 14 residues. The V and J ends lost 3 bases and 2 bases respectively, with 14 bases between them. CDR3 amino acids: CSVERQGSPYEQYF. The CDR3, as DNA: TGCAGCGTTGAGCGTCAGGGGAGCCCCTACGAGCAGTACTTC.

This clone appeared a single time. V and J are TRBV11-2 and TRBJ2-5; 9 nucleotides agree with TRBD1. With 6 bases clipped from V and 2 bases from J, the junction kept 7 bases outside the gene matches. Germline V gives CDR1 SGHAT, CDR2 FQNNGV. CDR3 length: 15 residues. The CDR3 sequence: CASRQGTGPQETQYF. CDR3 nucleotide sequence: TGTGCCAGCAGACAAGGGACAGGGCCACAAGAGACCCAGTACTTC.

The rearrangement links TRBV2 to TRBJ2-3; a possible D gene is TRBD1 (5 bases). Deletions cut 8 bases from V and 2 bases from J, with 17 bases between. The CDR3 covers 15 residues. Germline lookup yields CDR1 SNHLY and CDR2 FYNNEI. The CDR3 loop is CASVRGLGDTDTQYF. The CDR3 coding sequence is TGTGCCAGCGTTAGGGGCCTTGGGGACACAGATACGCAGTATTTT.

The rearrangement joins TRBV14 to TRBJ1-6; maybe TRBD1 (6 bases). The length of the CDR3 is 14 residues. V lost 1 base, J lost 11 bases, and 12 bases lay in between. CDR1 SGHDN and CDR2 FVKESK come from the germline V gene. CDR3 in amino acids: CASSQAQGRTPLHF. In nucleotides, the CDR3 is TGTGCCAGCAGCCAAGCTCAGGGGCGGACACCCCTCCACTTT.

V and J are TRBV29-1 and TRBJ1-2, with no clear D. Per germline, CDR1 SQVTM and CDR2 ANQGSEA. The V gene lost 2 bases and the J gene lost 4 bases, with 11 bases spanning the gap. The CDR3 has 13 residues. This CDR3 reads CSVEQATGYGYTF. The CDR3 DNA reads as TGCAGCGTTGAACAGGCCACCGGCTATGGCTACACCTTC.

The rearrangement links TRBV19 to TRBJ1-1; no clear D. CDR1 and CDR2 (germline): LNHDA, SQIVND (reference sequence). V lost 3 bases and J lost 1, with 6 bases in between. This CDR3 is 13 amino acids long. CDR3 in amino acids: CASSIERNTEAFF. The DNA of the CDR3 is TGTGCCAGTAGTATTGAGAGGAACACTGAAGCTTTCTTT.

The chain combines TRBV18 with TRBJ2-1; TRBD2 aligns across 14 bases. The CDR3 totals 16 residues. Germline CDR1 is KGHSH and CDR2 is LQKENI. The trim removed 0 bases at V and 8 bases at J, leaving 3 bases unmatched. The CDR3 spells CASSPPGLAGVHEQFF. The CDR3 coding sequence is TGTGCCAGCTCACCACCGGGACTAGCGGGGGTTCATGAGCAGTTCTTC.

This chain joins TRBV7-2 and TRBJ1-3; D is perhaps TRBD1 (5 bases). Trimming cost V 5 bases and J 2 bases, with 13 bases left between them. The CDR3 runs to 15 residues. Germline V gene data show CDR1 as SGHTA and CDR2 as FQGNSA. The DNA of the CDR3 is TGTGCCAGCAGCGCCTTAGGGGTGGCTGGAAACACCATATATTTT. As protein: CASSALGVAGNTIYF.

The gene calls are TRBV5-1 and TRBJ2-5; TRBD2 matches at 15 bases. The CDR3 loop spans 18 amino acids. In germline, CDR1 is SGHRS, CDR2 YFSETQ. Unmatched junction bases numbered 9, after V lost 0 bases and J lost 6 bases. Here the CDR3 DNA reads TGCGCCAGCAGCTTGGGGACTAGCGGGGGGGCCAGCGTAAAGACCCAGTACTTC. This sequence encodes CASSLGTSGGASVKTQYF.

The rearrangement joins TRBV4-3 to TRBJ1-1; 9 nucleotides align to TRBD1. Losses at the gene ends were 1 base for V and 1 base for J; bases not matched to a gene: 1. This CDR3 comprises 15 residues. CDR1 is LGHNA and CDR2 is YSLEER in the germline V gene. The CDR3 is CASSQAGQGNTEAFF. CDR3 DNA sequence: TGCGCCAGCAGCCAAGCGGGACAGGGGAACACTGAAGCTTTCTTT.